Detailed here is one TCR beta chain. The germline V gene encodes CDR1 SGDLS and CDR2 YYNGEE. This CDR3 is built from 15 residues. J was trimmed by 3 bases and V by 4 bases; bases with no gene match: 10. The sample originates from a study of T cells in Graves' hyperthyroidism and ophthalmopathy. Amplification of TCR beta CDR3 regions used RNA as the template. TCR CDR3 regions were first amplified by RT-PCR with HTBI primers. TCRdb reanalysed the multiplex PCR reads using MiXCR and keeps one entry per CDR3 protein. The sample has about 270,000 distinct CDR3 sequences; over 20% are singletons. The TCR sequence derives from a man aged 25 to 40 with Graves' ophthalmopathy. Sequenced material: blood. The V call is TRBV9, the J call TRBJ2-7; the match to TRBD1 covers 7 bases. This chain's CDR3 is CASSSDRDSLYEQYF. CDR3 coding DNA: TGTGCCAGCAGCTCCGACCGGGACAGCCTCTACGAGCAGTACTTC.